The entry that follows covers one T cell receptor beta chain sequence. The sample is drawn from a study of blood T cell repertoires in COVID-19. Clones were read by immunoSEQ multiplex PCR, and TCRdb kept only the in-frame ones, dropping some. The table lists around 620,000 clones, over 80% of them singletons, with about 0.26% in the top ten. V trimming: 5 bases; J trimming: 3 bases; junction bases outside the gene matches: 2. The CDR3 totals 13 residues. The sequenced material came from peripheral blood. The origin of this receptor is a woman aged 18-29 years with acute or convalescent COVID-19. The chain recombines TRBV12-3 or TRBV12-4 with TRBJ2-7, with 9 positions matching TRBD1. The DNA of the CDR3 is TGTGCCAGCAGTGGGACAGGGTTCTACGAGCAGTACTTC. Its protein product is CASSGTGFYEQYF.